This T cell receptor beta chain was documented in a study of CXCR3-negative and CXCR3-positive naive CD8 T cells. Study summary: The TRB read total, about 130 million, broke down to about 1.5 +/- 0.3 million reads per library. Broader study findings: Similar TRBV-TRBJ usage was seen in naive cells (both CXCR3-negative and CXCR3-positive), but memory cells differed. Naive CXCR3-positive cells had TRB CDR3s more hydrophobic than those of CXCR3-negative naive cells. CXCR3 levels fell partly with cryopreservation; most assays relied on fresh PBMCs. In both naive subsets diversity was comparably high, whereas memory CD8+ cells showed much lower diversity.

As to this clonotype: The target antigen is unknown.

Via 5' RACE with UMI labels, TRB cDNA libraries were prepared. TCRdb re-called the 5' RACE reads; every CDR3 protein appears as one record, without DNA. The sample holds some 140,000 distinct CDR3 sequences. The CDR3 is 15 amino acids. The germline V gene encodes CDR1 WNHNN and CDR2 SYGVQD (reference sequence). The chain joins TRBV10-1 to TRBJ2-1; TCRdb's assignment of TRBD2 cannot be checked, as there is no DNA. The sequence was collected from a human donor in good health. Some clones in this sample may be carry-over from other donors' samples. Material for sequencing was naive CXCR3+ CD8+ T cells from blood. The subset is: CD45RO-CCR7+CD27+CD95- naive CD8+ T cells expressing CXCR3 (TNR3+). The CDR3 is CARDTGTSSVDEQFF.